The present T cell receptor (beta chain) was sequenced within a study of blood T cells in healthy people across ages. This CDR3 contains 14 residues. Looked up from germline, CDR1 is DFQATT and CDR2 is SNEGSKA (reference sequence). A word on this clonotype: A clone one base away is much larger, so this may be a read error.

It was with a sample-barcoded 5' primer and a J-beta primer mix that a second PCR of about 7 to 12 cycles was run. One entry per CDR3 protein results from TCRdb running MiXCR on the 5' RACE reads. There are roughly 1.9 million distinct CDR3 sequences in the sample; more than 35% occur only once, and roughly 24% lies in the top ten. Sequencing used blood. The rearrangement joins TRBV20-1 to TRBJ1-5; D unclear. The source of this sequence is a human donor in good health. The CDR3 is CIAKAGFSNQPQHF. The CDR3 coding sequence is TGCATTGCGAAAGCCGGGTTCAGCAATCAGCCCCAGCATTTT.